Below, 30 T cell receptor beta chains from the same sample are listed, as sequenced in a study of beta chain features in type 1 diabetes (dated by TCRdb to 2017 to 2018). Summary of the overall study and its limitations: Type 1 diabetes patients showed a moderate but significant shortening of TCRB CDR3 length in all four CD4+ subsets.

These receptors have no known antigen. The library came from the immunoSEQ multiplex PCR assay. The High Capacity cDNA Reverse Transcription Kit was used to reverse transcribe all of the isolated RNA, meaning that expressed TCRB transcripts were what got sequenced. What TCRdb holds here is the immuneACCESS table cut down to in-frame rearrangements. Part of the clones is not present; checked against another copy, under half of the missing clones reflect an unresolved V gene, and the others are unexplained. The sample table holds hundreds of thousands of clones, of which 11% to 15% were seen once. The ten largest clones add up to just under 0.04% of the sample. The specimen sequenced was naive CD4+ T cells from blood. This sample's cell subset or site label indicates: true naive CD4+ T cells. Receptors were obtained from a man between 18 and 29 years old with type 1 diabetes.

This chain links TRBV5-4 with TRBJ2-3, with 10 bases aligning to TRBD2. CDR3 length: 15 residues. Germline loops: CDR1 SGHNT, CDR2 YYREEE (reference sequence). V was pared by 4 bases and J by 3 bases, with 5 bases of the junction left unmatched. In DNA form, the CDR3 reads TGTGCCAGCAGCCTCACTAGCGGGATGACAGATACGCAGTATTTT. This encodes CASSLTSGMTDTQYF.

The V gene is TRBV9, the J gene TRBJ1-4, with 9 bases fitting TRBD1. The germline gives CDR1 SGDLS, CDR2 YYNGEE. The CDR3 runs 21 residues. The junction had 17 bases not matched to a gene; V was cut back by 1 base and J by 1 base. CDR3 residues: CASSVTHRPGTGTGTNEKLFF. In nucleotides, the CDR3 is TGTGCCAGCAGCGTAACCCACCGTCCCGGGACAGGGACAGGAACTAATGAAAAACTGTTTTTT. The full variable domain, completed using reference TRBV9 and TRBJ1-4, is DSGVTQTPKHLITATGQRVTLRCSPRSGDLSVYWYQQSLDQGLQFLIQYYNGEERAKGNILERFSAQQFPDLHSELNLSSLELGDSALYFCASSVTHRPGTGTGTNEKLFFGSGTQLSVL.

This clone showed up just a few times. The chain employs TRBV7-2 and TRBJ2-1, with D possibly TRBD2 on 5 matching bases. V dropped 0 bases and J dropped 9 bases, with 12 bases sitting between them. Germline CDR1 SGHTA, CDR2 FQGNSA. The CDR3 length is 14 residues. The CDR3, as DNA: TGTGCCAGCAGCTTAGCGACGCGGGCTGGTGAGCAGTTCTTC. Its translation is CASSLATRAGEQFF.

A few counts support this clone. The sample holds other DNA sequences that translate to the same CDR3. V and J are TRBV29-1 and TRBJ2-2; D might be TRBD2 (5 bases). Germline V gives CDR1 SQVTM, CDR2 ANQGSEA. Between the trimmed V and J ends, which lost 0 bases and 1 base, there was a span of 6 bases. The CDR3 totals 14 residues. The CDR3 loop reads CSVEEDLNTGELFF. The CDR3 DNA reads TGCAGCGTTGAAGAGGACTTGAACACCGGGGAGCTGTTTTTT.

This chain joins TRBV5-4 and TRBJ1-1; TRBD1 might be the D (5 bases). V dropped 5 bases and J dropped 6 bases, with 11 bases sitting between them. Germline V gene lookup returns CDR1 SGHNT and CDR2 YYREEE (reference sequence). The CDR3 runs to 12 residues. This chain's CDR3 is CASRRDSSEAFF. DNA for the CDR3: TGTGCCAGCAGGAGAGACAGCTCTGAAGCTTTCTTT. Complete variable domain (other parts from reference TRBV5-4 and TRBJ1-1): ETGVTQSPTHLIKTRGQQVTLRCSSQSGHNTVSWYQQALGQGPQFIFQYYREEENGRGNFPPRFSGLQFPNYSSELNVNALELDDSALYLCASRRDSSEAFFGQGTRLTVV.

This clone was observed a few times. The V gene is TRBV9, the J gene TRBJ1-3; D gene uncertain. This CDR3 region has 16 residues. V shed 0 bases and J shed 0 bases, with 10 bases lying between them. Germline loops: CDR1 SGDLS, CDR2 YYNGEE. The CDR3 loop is CASSVEPGSSGNTIYF. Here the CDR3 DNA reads TGTGCCAGCAGCGTAGAGCCAGGTAGCTCTGGAAACACCATATATTTT. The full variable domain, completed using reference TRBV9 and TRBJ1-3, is DSGVTQTPKHLITATGQRVTLRCSPRSGDLSVYWYQQSLDQGLQFLIQYYNGEERAKGNILERFSAQQFPDLHSELNLSSLELGDSALYFCASSVEPGSSGNTIYFGEGSWLTVV.

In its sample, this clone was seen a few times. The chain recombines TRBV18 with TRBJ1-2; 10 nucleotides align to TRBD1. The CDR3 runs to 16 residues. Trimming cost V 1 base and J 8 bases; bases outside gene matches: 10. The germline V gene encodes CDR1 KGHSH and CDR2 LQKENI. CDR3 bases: TGTGCCAGCTCACCACGGGGGATCGACAGGGGGCGAGGCTACACCTTC. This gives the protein CASSPRGIDRGRGYTF.

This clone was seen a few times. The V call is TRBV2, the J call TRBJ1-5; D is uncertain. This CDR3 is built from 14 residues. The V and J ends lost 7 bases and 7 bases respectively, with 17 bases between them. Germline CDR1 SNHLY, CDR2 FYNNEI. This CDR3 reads CASTPGEGVQPQHF. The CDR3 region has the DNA TGTGCCAGCACCCCGGGCGAAGGAGTACAGCCCCAGCATTTT.

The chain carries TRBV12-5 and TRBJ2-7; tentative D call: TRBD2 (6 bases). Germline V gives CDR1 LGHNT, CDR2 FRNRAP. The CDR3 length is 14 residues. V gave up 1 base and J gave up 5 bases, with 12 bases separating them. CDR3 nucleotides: TGTGCTAGTGGTTTGGCCCGGGGGTACAACGAGCAGTACTTC. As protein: CASGLARGYNEQYF.

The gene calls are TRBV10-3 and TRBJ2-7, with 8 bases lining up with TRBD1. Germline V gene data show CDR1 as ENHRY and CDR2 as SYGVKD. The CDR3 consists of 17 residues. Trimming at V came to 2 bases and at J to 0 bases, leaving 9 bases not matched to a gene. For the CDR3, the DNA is TGTGCCATCAGTGAGAGGGTTGTAGGACAGGGCTCCTACGAGCAGTACTTC. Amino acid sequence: CAISERVVGQGSYEQYF.

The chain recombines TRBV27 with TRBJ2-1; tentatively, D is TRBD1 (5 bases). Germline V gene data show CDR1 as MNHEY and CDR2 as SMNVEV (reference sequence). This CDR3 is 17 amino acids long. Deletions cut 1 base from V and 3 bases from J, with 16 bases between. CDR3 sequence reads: CASSLFSDGQGYNEQFF. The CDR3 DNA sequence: TGTGCCAGCAGTTTATTCTCTGACGGCCAGGGCTACAATGAGCAGTTCTTC.

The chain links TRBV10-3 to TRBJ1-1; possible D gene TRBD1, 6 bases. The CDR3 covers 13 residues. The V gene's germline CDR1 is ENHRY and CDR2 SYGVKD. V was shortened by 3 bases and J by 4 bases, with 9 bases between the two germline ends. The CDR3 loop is CAISDRGGTEAFF. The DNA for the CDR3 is TGTGCCATCAGTGATAGGGGGGGCACTGAAGCTTTCTTT.

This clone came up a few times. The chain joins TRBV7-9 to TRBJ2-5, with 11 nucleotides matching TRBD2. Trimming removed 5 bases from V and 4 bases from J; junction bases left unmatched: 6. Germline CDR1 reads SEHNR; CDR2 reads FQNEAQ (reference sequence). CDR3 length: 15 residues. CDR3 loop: CASSITSGGAETQYF. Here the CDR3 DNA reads TGTGCCAGCAGCATCACTAGCGGGGGAGCAGAGACCCAGTACTTC.

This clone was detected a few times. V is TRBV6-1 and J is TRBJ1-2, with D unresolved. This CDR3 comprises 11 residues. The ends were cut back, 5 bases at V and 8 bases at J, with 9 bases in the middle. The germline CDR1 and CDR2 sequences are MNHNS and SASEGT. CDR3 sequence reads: CASSTYWGYTF. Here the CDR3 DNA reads TGTGCCAGCAGTACCTACTGGGGCTACACCTTC.

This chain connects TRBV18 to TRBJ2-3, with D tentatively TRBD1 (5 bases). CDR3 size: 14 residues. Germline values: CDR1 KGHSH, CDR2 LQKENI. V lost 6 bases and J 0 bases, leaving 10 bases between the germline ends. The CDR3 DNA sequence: TGTGCCAGCTCTCCAGGGATTAGCACAGATACGCAGTATTTT. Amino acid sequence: CASSPGISTDTQYF.

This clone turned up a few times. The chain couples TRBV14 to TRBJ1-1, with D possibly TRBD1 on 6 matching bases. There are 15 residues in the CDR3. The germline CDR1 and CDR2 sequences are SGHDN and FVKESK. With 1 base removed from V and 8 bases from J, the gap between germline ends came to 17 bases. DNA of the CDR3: TGTGCCAGCAGCCAAGTACATGCCAGAGGGGGAGAAGCTTTCTTT. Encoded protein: CASSQVHARGGEAFF.

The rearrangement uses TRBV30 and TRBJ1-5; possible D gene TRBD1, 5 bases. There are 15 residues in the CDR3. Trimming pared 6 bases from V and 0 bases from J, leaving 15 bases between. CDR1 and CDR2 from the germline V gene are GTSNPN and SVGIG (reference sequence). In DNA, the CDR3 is TGTGCCTGTAAGTGGGGGGGGAATAGCAATCAGCCCCAGCATTTT. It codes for CACKWGGNSNQPQHF.

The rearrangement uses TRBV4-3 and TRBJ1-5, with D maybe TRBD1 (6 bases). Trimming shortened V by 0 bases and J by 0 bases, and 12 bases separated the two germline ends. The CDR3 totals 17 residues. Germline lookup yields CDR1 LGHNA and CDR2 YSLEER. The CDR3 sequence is CASSQEGTPYSNQPQHF. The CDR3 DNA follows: TGCGCCAGCAGCCAAGAAGGGACACCATATAGCAATCAGCCCCAGCATTTT.

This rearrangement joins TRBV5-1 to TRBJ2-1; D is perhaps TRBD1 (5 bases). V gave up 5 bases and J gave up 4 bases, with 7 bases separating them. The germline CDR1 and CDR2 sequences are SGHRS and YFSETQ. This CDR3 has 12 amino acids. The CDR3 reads CASSTGYNEQFF. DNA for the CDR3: TGCGCCAGCAGTACAGGATACAATGAGCAGTTCTTC. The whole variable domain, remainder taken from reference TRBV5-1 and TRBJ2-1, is KAGVTQTPRYLIKTRGQQVTLSCSPISGHRSVSWYQQTPGQGLQFLFEYFSETQRNKGNFPGRFSGRQFSNSRSEMNVSTLELGDSALYLCASSTGYNEQFFGPGTRLTVL.

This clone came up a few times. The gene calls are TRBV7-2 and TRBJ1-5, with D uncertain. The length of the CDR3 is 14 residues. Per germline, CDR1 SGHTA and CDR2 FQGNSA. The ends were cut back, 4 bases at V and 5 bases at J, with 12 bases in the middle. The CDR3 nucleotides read TGTGCCAGCAGCTCGAAGAGGGCAGATCAGCCCCAGCATTTT. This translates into CASSSKRADQPQHF.

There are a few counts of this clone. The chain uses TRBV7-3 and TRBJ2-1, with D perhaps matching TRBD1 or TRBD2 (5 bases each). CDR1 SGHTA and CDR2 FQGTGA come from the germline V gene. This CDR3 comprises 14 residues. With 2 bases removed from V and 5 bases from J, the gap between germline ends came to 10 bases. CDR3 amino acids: CASSLLGTHNEQFF. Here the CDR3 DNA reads TGTGCCAGCAGCTTACTAGGGACCCACAATGAGCAGTTCTTC.

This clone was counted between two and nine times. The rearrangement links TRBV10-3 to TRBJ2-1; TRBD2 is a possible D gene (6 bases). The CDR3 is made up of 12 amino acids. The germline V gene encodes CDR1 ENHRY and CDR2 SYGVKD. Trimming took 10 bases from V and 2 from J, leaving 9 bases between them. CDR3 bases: TGTGCCAGCGGGAACCCCTACAATGAGCAGTTCTTC. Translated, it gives CASGNPYNEQFF.

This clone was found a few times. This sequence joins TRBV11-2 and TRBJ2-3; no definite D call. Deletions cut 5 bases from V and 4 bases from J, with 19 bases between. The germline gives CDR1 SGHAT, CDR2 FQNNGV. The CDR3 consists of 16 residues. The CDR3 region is CASSLRVASPPDTQYF. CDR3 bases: TGTGCCAGCAGCCTCAGAGTAGCCTCGCCACCAGATACGCAGTATTTT.

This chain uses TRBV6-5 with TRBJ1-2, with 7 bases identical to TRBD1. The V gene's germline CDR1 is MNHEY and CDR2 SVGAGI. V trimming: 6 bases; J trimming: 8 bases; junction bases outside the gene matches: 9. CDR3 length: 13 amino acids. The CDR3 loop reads CASSTTGLQGYTF. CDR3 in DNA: TGTGCCAGCAGCACGACAGGGCTGCAGGGCTACACCTTC.

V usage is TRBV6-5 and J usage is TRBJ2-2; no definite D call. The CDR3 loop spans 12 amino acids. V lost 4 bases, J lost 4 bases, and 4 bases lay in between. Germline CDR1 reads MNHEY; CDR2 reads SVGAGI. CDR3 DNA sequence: TGTGCCAGCAGTTTCACCACCGGGGAGCTGTTTTTT. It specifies CASSFTTGELFF.

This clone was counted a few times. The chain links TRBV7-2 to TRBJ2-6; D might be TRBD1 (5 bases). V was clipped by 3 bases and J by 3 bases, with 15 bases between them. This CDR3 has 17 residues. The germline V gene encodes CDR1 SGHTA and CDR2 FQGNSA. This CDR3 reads CASSFQGLKSGANVLTF. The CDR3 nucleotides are TGTGCCAGCAGCTTTCAGGGTCTGAAGAGTGGGGCCAACGTCCTGACTTTC.

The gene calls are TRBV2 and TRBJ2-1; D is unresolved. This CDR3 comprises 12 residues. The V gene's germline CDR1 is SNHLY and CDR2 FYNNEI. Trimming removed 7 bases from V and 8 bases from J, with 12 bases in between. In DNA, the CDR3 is TGTGCCAGCATACTCCGATGGGATGAGCAGTTCTTC. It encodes CASILRWDEQFF.

This CDR3 reads CASSQDSGTVQPQHF. The CDR3 DNA is TGTGCCAGCAGCCAAGATTCAGGAACAGTCCAGCCCCAGCATTTT. The V gene is TRBV4-2, the J gene TRBJ1-5; D unresolved. Germline CDR1 reads LGHNA; CDR2 reads YNFKEQ. Trimming pared 0 bases from V and 7 bases from J, leaving 13 bases between. The CDR3 spans 15 residues.

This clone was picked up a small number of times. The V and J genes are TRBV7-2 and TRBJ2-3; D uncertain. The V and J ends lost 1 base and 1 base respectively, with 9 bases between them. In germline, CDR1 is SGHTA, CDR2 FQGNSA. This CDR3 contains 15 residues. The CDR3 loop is CASSLEARGTDTQYF. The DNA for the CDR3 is TGTGCCAGCAGCTTAGAAGCTCGAGGCACAGATACGCAGTATTTT.

The CDR3 DNA reads as TGTGCCAGCAGCGAGGGGGGATCGGCCACTGAAGCTTTCTTT. Its protein is CASSEGGSATEAFF. The chain employs TRBV9 and TRBJ1-1; weak D call: TRBD1 (6 bases). Germline lookup yields CDR1 SGDLS and CDR2 YYNGEE. V lost 3 bases to trimming and J lost 4 bases, with 13 bases between them. CDR3 size: 14 residues.